These 5 T cell receptor beta chains share one sample of origin, sequenced in a study of blood T cell repertoires in COVID-19. The protocol was immunoSEQ multiplex PCR, while the TCRdb copy is restricted to in-frame clones and leaves out a portion. The table includes about 94,000 clones, over 70% detected once. Sequences were obtained from peripheral blood. These receptors were obtained from a human donor in a cohort sampled during active COVID-19.

CDR3 DNA: TGTGCCAGCAGCTTAGACTGGCGGGAGCAGTACTTC. Protein product: CASSLDWREQYF. The chain couples TRBV7-9 to TRBJ2-7, with D unresolved. CDR3 length equals 12 residues. The germline V gene encodes CDR1 SEHNR and CDR2 FQNEAQ (reference sequence). Trimming shortened V by 1 base and J by 7 bases, and 8 bases separated the two germline ends.

The rearrangement joins TRBV2 to TRBJ2-5; 10 nucleotides align to TRBD2. The CDR3 is made up of 14 amino acids. Looked up from germline, CDR1 is SNHLY and CDR2 is FYNNEI. V was pared by 5 bases and J by 5 bases, with 5 bases of the junction left unmatched. CDR3 bases: TGTGCCAGCAGTCTAGCGGGAGTAGCGGAGACCCAGTACTTC. This translates into CASSLAGVAETQYF. Full variable domain (missing parts from reference TRBV2 and TRBJ2-5): EPEVTQTPSHQVTQMGQEVILRCVPISNHLYFYWYRQILGQKVEFLVSFYNNEISEKSEIFDDQFSVERPDGSNFTLKIRSTKLEDSAMYFCASSLAGVAETQYFGPGTRLLVL.

The chain carries TRBV10-3 and TRBJ2-1; 11 bases line up with TRBD2. The trim removed 8 bases at V and 9 bases at J, leaving 15 bases unmatched. Germline V gene lookup returns CDR1 ENHRY and CDR2 SYGVKD. This CDR3 is 16 amino acids long. CDR3 DNA: TGTGCCATCGGGGAGATAGCGGGAGGGCCAGGCTTTGAGCAGTTCTTC. Translating gives CAIGEIAGGPGFEQFF.

The chain couples TRBV29-1 to TRBJ2-5; D possibly corresponds to TRBD2 (5 bases). V was clipped by 4 bases and J by 1 base, with 10 bases between them. CDR1 and CDR2 from the germline V gene are SQVTM and ANQGSEA. This CDR3 comprises 13 residues. The CDR3 is CSVGGGAQETQYF. Here the CDR3 DNA reads TGCAGCGTTGGAGGAGGTGCCCAAGAGACCCAGTACTTC. The variable domain in full, completed from reference TRBV29-1 and TRBJ2-5, reads SAVISQKPSRDICQRGTSLTIQCQVDSQVTMMFWYRQQPGQSLTLIATANQGSEATYESGFVIDKFPISRPNLTFSTLTVSNMSPEDSSIYLCSVGGGAQETQYFGPGTRLLVL.

The V call is TRBV23-1, the J call TRBJ2-7; D not resolved. TRBV23-1 is an ORF, and what it does is uncertain. This CDR3 has 18 residues. Trimming removed 0 bases at V and 0 bases at J, with 18 bases between. In DNA form, the CDR3 reads TGCGCCAGCAGTCAATCCCACTTAGAGGCGATTTCCTCCTACGAGCAGTACTTC. Its protein is CASSQSHLEAISSYEQYF.